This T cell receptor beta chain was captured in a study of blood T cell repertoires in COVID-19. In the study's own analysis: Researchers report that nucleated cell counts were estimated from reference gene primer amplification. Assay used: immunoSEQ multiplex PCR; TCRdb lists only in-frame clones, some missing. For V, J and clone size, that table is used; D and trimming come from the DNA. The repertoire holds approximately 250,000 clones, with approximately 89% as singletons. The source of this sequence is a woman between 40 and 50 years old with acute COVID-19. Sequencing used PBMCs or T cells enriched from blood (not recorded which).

CDR3 loop: CASSVGLAGANEQFF. As DNA, the CDR3 is TGCGCCAGCAGCGTGGGACTAGCGGGAGCCAATGAGCAGTTCTTC. The chain couples TRBV5-1 to TRBJ2-1; 14 nucleotides match TRBD2. J was trimmed by 6 bases and V by 4 bases; bases with no gene match: 3. The CDR3 has 15 amino acids. Germline V gene sequence: CDR1 SGHRS, CDR2 YFSETQ.